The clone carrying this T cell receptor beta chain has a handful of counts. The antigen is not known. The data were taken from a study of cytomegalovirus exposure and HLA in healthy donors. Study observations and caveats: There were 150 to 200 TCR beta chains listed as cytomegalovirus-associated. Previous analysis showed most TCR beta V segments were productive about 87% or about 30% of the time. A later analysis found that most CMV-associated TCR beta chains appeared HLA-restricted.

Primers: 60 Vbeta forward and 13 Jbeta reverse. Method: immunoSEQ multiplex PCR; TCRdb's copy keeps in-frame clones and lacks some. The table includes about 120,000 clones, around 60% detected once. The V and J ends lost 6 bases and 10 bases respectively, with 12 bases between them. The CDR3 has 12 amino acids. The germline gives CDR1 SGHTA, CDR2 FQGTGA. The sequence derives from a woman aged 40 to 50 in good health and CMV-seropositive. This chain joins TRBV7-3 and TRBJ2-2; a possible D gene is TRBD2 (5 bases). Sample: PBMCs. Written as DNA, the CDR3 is TGTGCCAGCAGTCCCAGCCGGGAGGAGCTGTTTTTT. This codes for CASSPSREELFF.